The present entry profiles one TCR beta chain with its context. Its antigen is unidentified. V was clipped by 0 bases and J by 7 bases, with 12 bases between them. CDR1 LNHNV and CDR2 YYDKDF come from the germline V gene (reference sequence). CDR3 length: 14 residues. This sample stems from a study of T cell responses to AZD1222 COVID-19 vaccine. Findings and caveats of the study: Every sample of the repertoires postdated the peak T cell response.

This table comes from immunoSEQ multiplex PCR, and its TCRdb copy is limited to in-frame clones, with some not included. The data contain 99,000 or so clones, 89% of them singletons. The chain couples TRBV15 to TRBJ1-2; D possibly corresponds to TRBD1 (6 bases). The clonotype originates from an adult who received the AZD1222 COVID-19 vaccine. The source was peripheral blood, collected 28 days after the second AZD1222 dose. The CDR3 is CATSRDPPGVGYTF. The DNA for the CDR3 is TGTGCCACCAGCAGAGATCCCCCAGGGGTTGGCTACACCTTC.